The source of this TCR beta chain is a study of control samples from healthy donors and cancer patients. This CDR3 has 14 residues. Per germline, CDR1 SEHNR and CDR2 FQNEAQ (reference sequence). The V and J ends lost 3 bases and 7 bases, in that order; junction bases with no gene match: 4. This clone was detected only once. Using immunoSEQ multiplex PCR, the repertoire was profiled, and TCRdb retains in-frame clones only, with some absent. The sample carries roughly 100,000 clones, more than 85% recorded once. Sequenced material: blood. The clonotype was recovered from a woman in her 30s in good health. V usage is TRBV7-9 and J usage is TRBJ1-4; 8 bases map to TRBD1. CDR3: CASSFDRGSEKLFF. The CDR3 nucleotides read TGTGCCAGCAGCTTCGACAGGGGAAGTGAAAAACTGTTTTTT.